These T cell receptor beta chains were read from a single sample in a study of T cell repertoires in cytomegalovirus infection. Antigens for these TCRs are unknown. TCRdb reanalysed the reads using MiXCR and keeps one entry per CDR3 protein. The sample includes about 770,000 distinct CDR3 sequences, 25% to 35% of them seen just once. The sequencing used cultured CD8+ T cells from PBMCs, collected from culture after CMV antigen stimulation. All receptors derive from a human donor in good health (CMV status not recorded). Some clones in this sample may be carry-over from other donors' samples. Each CDR3 is given with its conserved first and last residue. The D gene is left open where the match is weak. Size values are once, few and many counts, or a class for expanded clones, and some rows have none.

TRBJ2-2 | TRBV5-4 | TRBD2 | - | TGTGCCAGCAGATCGACAGCGGGGGAGGTGGCCGGGGAGCTGTTTTTT | CASRSTAGEVAGELFF
TRBJ1-5 | TRBV6-2/TRBV6-3 | - | few | TGTGCCAGCAGTTACTCCGTGGGGGGTGGCCATCAGCCCCAGCATTTT | CASSYSVGGGHQPQHF
TRBJ2-6 | TRBV23-1 | - | - | TGCGCCAGCAGTCGGAGCGTGGGGGGTGACCCCATCTCTGGGGCCAACGTCCTGACTTTC | CASSRSVGGDPISGANVLTF
TRBJ1-1 | TRBV12-3/TRBV12-4 | - | few | TGTGCCAGCACCTGGGGCGCTGAAGCTTTCTTT | CASTWGAEAFF
TRBJ1-1 | TRBV12-3/TRBV12-4 | TRBD1 | few | TGTGCCAGCAGCCCAACCGGGACAGCCATTGAAGCTTTCTTT | CASSPTGTAIEAFF
TRBJ2-1 | TRBV27 | TRBD1 | many | TGTGCCAGCAGTGTGGGACAGGACTCCTACAATGAGCAGTTCTTC | CASSVGQDSYNEQFF
TRBJ2-2 | TRBV7-6 | - | many | TGTGCCAGCAGCGCGACAGGTGCGAACACCGGGGAGCTGTTTTTT | CASSATGANTGELFF
TRBJ2-1 | TRBV13 | TRBD1 | - | TGTGCCAGCAGCCCTCGGGACAGGGTCAACTACAATGAGCAGTTCTTC | CASSPRDRVNYNEQFF
TRBJ2-2 | TRBV19 | TRBD1 | few | TGTGCCAGTAGTATGGAGCCGGGACAGGGAGGCGGGGAGCTGTTTTTT | CASSMEPGQGGGELFF
TRBJ2-7 | TRBV27 | - | - | TGTGCCAGCAGTTTACGCCGGCATTCTTACGAGCAGTACTTC | CASSLRRHSYEQYF
TRBJ1-2 | TRBV5-6 | - | few | TGTGCCAGCAGCGCCCGGGACTCAGCCTATGGCTACACCTTC | CASSARDSAYGYTF
TRBJ2-1 | TRBV7-4 | - | many | TGTGCCAGCAGCGGCACAGGGAGAAACTACAATGAGCAGTTCTTC | CASSGTGRNYNEQFF
TRBJ2-3 | TRBV5-1 | TRBD1 | - | TGCGCCAGTTACAGGGGGGAATCTAGCACAGATACGCAGTATTTT | CASYRGESSTDTQYF
TRBJ1-2 | TRBV7-3 | - | many | TGTGCCAGCAGCGCGTATTACTCAGGGTCTCTTGGCTACACCTTC | CASSAYYSGSLGYTF
TRBJ2-5 | TRBV7-6 | - | - | TGTGCCAGCAGCTTGAGACAGCTAGAGACCCAGTACTTC | CASSLRQLETQYF
TRBJ2-1 | TRBV11-1 | - | few | TGTGCCAGCAGCTCGTTACTAGTTTCCCATGAGCAGTTCTTC | CASSSLLVSHEQFF
TRBJ1-5 | TRBV7-8 | - | few | TGTGCCAGCAGCTTAGTGGGCATATGGGGCAATCAGCCCCAGCATTTT | CASSLVGIWGNQPQHF
TRBJ2-7 | TRBV25-1 | - | few | TGTGCCAGCAGTCCCCGGACGAAGTACTTC | CASSPRTKYF
TRBJ2-1 | TRBV3-1 | - | - | TGTGCCAGCAGCCGTGAAGTGGCGGGGAGTGAGCAGTTCTTC | CASSREVAGSEQFF
TRBJ1-2 | TRBV7-9 | - | - | TGTGCCAGCATCACGCTGGGGCCGGCTGGCTACACCTTC | CASITLGPAGYTF
TRBJ1-2 | TRBV4-1 | - | - | TGCGCCAGCAGCCAAGAGTACAGACCGTCGGGCTATGGCTACACCTTC | CASSQEYRPSGYGYTF
TRBJ2-1 | TRBV15 | TRBD2 | few | TGTGCCACCAGCTCCACGGGGGGAATCTACAATGAGCAGTTCTTC | CATSSTGGIYNEQFF
TRBJ1-1 | TRBV29-1 | - | - | TGCAGCGTTGTAGTCCGAGGGTGGGCTTTCTTT | CSVVVRGWAFF
TRBJ2-3 | TRBV11-2 | - | - | TGTGCCAGCAGCTTAGGTCCCCAGGCCCCGGCGGATACGCAGTATTTT | CASSLGPQAPADTQYF
TRBJ1-1 | TRBV2 | - | - | TGTGCCAGCACCACAAGGAGGACAACAGGAAGGATGAACACTGAAGCTTTCTTT | CASTTRRTTGRMNTEAFF
TRBJ2-5 | TRBV7-3 | TRBD1 | few | TGTGCCACCCAGGGGGCGACCCTACCAAGGGAGACCCAGTACTTC | CATQGATLPRETQYF
TRBJ2-7 | TRBV29-1 | - | once | TGCAGCGCCCCCGGCGGGACCCCAGGCGAGCAGTACTTC | CSAPGGTPGEQYF
TRBJ1-1 | TRBV7-8 | - | many | TGTGCCAGCAGCCCACACAGGGAAATTGACACTGAAGCTTTCTTT | CASSPHREIDTEAFF
TRBJ2-5 | TRBV19 | TRBD2 | few | TGTGCCAGTAGTGCCGGGGTTGGAGCGGGGGGGCTCGAGACCCAGTACTTC | CASSAGVGAGGLETQYF
TRBJ2-2 | TRBV7-8 | - | - | TGTGCCAGCAGCTTAGCCCGGTTCGGGGTCACCGGGGAGCTGTTTTTT | CASSLARFGVTGELFF
TRBJ2-3 | TRBV7-2 | - | many | TGTGCCAGCAGCTGGACGGACGGCACAGATACGCAGTATTTT | CASSWTDGTDTQYF
TRBJ2-7 | TRBV7-1 | - | - | - | CASSYTFGAGEQYF
TRBJ1-5 | TRBV7-2 | - | many | TGTGCCAGCAGCTTAGCACCAGACGGTTATAGCAATCAGCCCCAGCATTTT | CASSLAPDGYSNQPQHF
TRBJ2-5 | TRBV24-1 | - | few | TGTGCCACCAGTGATCCCCGGGGACAAGGGGAGACCCAGTACTTC | CATSDPRGQGETQYF
TRBJ1-2 | TRBV7-6 | - | few | TGTGCCAGCAGCTTAAATAAAGTCACCTATGGCTACACCTTC | CASSLNKVTYGYTF
TRBJ1-1 | TRBV6-6 | - | - | TGTGCCAGCAGTTACTCGATATTGGGGGGGCGGACTGAAGCTTTCTTT | CASSYSILGGRTEAFF
TRBJ2-3 | TRBV7-6 | TRBD2 | few | TGTGCCAGCAGCTTGTTACAGCGGGGGGGCGTAGATACGCAGTATTTT | CASSLLQRGGVDTQYF
TRBJ1-1 | TRBV4-1 | - | - | TGCGCCAGCAGCCAAGATTTCGTGGGGAACACTGAAGCTTTCTTT | CASSQDFVGNTEAFF
TRBJ1-5 | TRBV27 | - | few | TGTGCCAGCACTGGACAGCCCTATAGCAATCAGCCCCAGCATTTT | CASTGQPYSNQPQHF
TRBJ1-5 | TRBV7-9 | - | few | TGTGCCAGCAGCTTAATTGCCCCCAATCAGCCCCAGCATTTT | CASSLIAPNQPQHF
TRBJ1-6 | TRBV19 | TRBD1 | few | TGTGCCAGTAGTACTTCGACAGGGGGATATAATTCACCCCTCCACTTT | CASSTSTGGYNSPLHF
TRBJ1-2 | TRBV20-1 | TRBD1 | - | TGCAGTGCTCCCCCGGGACAGGTGAACTATGGCTACACCTTC | CSAPPGQVNYGYTF